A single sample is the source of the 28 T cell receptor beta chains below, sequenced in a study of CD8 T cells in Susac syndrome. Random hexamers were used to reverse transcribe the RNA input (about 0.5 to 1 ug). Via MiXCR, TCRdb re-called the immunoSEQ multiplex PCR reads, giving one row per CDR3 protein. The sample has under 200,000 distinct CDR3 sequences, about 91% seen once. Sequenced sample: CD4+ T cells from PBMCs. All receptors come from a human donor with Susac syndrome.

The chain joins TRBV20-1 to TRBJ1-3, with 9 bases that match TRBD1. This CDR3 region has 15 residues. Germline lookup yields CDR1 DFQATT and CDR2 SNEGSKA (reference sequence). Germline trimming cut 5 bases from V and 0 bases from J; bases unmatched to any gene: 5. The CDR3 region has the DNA TGCAGTGCTTTACAGGGGGCGAGCTCTGGAAACACCATATATTTT. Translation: CSALQGASSGNTIYF.

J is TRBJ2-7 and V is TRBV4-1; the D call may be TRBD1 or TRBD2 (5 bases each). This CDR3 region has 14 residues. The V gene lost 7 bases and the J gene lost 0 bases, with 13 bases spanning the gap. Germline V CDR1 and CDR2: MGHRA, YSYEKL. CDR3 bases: TGCGCCAGCAAGGTTTCAGGGAGCTCCTACGAGCAGTACTTC. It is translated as CASKVSGSSYEQYF.

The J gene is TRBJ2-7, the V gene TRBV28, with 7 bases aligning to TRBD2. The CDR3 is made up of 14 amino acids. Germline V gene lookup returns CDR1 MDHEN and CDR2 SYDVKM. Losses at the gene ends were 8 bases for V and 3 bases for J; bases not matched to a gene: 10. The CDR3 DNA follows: TGTGCCAGCCTCGGGAGGCGAGGTAACTACGAGCAGTACTTC. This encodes CASLGRRGNYEQYF.

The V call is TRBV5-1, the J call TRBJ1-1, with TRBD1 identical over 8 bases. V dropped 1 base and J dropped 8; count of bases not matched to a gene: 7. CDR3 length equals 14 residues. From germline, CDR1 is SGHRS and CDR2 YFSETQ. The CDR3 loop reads CASSLMQGALEAFF. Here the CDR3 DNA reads TGCGCCAGCAGCTTGATGCAGGGGGCCTTGGAAGCTTTCTTT.

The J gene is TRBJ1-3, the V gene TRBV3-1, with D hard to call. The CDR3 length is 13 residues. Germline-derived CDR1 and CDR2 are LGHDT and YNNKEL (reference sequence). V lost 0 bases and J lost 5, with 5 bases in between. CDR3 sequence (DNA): TGTGCCAGCAGCCAAGAGGAGAGAAACACCATATATTTT. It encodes CASSQEERNTIYF.

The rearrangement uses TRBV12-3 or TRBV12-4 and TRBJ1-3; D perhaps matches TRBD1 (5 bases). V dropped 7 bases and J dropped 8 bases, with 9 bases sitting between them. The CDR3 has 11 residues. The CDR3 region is CASTLRDTIYF. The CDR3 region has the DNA TGTGCCAGCACCCTCAGGGACACCATATATTTT.

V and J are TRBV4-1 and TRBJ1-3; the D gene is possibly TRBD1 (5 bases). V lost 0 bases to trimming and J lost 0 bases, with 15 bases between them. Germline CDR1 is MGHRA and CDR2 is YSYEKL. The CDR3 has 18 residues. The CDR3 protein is CASSQDAYRPSSGNTIYF. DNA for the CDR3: TGCGCCAGCAGCCAAGATGCGTACAGGCCCTCCTCTGGAAACACCATATATTTT.

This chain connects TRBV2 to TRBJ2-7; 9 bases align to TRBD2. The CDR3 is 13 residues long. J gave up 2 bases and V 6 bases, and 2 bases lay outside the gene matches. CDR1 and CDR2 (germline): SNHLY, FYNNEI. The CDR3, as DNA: TGTGCCAGCAGGGGGACTAGCCCCTACGAGCAGTACTTC. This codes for CASRGTSPYEQYF.

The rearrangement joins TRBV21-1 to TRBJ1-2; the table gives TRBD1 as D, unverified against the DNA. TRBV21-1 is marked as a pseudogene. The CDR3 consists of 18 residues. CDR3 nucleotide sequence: TGTGCCAGCAGCAAAGAGAGGGTCGGGGACAGGGGAATTTATGGCTACACCTTC. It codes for CASSKERVGDRGIYGYTF.

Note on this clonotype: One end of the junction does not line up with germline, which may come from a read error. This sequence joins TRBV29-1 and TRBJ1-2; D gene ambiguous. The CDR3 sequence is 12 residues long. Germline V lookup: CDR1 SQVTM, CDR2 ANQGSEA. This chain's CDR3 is CSVEEVDYRYTF. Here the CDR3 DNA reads TGCAGCGTTGAAGAGGTGGACTATCGCTACACCTTC.

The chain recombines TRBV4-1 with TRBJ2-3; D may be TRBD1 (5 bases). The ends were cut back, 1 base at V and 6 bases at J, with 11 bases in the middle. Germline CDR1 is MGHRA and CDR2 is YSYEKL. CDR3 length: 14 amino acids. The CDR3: CASSQVGVGDTQYF. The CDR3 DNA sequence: TGCGCCAGCAGCCAAGTAGGGGTCGGGGATACGCAGTATTTT.

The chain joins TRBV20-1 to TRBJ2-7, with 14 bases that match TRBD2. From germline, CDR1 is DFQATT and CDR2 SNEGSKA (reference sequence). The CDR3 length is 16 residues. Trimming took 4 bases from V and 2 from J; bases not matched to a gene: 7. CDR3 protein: CSANKGLAGVPYEQYF. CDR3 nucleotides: TGCAGTGCTAACAAGGGACTAGCGGGGGTTCCCTACGAGCAGTACTTC.

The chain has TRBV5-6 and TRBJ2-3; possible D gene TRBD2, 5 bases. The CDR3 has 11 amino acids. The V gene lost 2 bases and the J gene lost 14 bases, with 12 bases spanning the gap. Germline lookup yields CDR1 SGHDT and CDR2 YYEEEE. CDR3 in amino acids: CASSFGTTRYF. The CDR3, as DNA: TGTGCCAGCAGCTTCGGAACCACTAGGTATTTT. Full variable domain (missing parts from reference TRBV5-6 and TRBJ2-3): DAGVTQSPTHLIKTRGQQVTLRCSPKSGHDTVSWYQQALGQGPQFIFQYYEEEERQRGNFPDRFSGHQFPNYSSELNVNALLLGDSALYLCASSFGTTRYFGPGTRLTVL.

The CDR3 coding sequence is TGTGCCAGCAGTCTCCCCACCGGGGGCACTGAAGCTTTCTTT. This gives the protein CASSLPTGGTEAFF. The V call is TRBV28, the J call TRBJ1-1; D might be TRBD1 (5 bases). This CDR3 is built from 14 residues. From germline, CDR1 is MDHEN and CDR2 SYDVKM. V was clipped by 5 bases and J by 4 bases, with 14 bases between them. Drawing the rest from reference TRBV28 and TRBJ1-1, the complete variable domain is DVKVTQSSRYLVKRTGEKVFLECVQDMDHENMFWYRQDPGLGLRLIYFSYDVKMKEKGDIPEGYSVSREKKERFSLILESASTNQTSMYLCASSLPTGGTEAFFGQGTRLTVV.

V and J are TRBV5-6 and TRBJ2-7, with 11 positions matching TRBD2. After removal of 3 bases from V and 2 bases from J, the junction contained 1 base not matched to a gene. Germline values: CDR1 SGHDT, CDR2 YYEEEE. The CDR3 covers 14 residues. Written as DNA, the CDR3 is TGTGCCAGCAGCTCGACTAGCGGGGCCTACGAGCAGTACTTC. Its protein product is CASSSTSGAYEQYF.

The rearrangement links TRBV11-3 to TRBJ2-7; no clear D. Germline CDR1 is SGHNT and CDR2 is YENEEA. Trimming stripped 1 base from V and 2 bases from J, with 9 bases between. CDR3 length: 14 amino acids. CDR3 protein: CASSLVYGTYEQYF. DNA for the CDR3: TGTGCCAGCAGCTTAGTATATGGGACCTACGAGCAGTACTTC.

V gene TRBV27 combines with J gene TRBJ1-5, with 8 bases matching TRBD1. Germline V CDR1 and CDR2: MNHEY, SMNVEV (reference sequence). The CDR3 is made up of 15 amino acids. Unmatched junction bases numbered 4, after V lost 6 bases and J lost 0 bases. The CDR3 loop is CASSRGQASNQPQHF. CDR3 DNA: TGTGCCAGCAGCCGGGGACAGGCTAGCAATCAGCCCCAGCATTTT.

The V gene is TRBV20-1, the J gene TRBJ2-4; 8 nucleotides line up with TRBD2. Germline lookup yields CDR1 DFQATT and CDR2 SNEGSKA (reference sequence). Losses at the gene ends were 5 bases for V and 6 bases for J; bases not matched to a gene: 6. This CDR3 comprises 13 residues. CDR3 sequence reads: CSAVAGNRNIQYF. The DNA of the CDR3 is TGCAGTGCTGTAGCGGGGAATAGAAACATTCAGTACTTC.

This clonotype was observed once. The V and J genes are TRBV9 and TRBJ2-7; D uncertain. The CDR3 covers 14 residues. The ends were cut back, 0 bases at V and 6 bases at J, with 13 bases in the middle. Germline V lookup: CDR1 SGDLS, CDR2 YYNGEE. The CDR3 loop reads CASSVAGQTTEQYF. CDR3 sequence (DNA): TGTGCCAGCAGCGTAGCTGGCCAAACCACCGAGCAGTACTTC.

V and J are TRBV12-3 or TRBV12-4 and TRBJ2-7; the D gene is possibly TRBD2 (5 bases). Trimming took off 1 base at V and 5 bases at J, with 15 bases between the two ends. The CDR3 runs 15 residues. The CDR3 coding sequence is TGTGCCAGCAGTTTAGGCCCCTACCAGAGGGACGAGCAGTACTTC. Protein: CASSLGPYQRDEQYF.

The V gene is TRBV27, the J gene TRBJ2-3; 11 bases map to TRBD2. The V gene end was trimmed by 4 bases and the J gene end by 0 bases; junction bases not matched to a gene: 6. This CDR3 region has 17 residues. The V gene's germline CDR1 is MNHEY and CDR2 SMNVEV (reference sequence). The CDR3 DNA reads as TGTGCCAGCAGTTATCTCGGACTAGCGGGCAGCACAGATACGCAGTATTTT. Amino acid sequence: CASSYLGLAGSTDTQYF.

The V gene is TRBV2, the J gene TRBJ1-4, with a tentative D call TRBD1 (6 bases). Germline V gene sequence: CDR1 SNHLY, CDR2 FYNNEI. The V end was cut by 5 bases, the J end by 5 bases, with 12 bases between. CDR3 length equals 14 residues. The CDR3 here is CASSMTGLNEKLFF. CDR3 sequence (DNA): TGTGCCAGCAGTATGACAGGCTTAAATGAAAAACTGTTTTTT.

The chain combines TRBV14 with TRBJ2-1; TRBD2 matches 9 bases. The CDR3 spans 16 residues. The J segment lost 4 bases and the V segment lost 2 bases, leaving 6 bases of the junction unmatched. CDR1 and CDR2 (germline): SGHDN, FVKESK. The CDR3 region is CASSQLRLADYNEQFF. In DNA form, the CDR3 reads TGTGCCAGCAGCCAACTAAGACTAGCGGATTACAATGAGCAGTTCTTC. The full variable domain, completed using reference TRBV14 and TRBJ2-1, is EAGVTQFPSHSVIEKGQTVTLRCDPISGHDNLYWYRRVMGKEIKFLLHFVKESKQDESGMPNNRFLAERTGGTYSTLKVQPAELEDSGVYFCASSQLRLADYNEQFFGPGTRLTVL.

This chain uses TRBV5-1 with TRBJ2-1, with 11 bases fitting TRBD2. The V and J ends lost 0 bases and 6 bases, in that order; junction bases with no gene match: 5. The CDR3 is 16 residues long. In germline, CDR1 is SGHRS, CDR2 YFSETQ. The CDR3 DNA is TGCGCCAGCAGCTTGGCGACTAGCGGGACAGGCAATGAGCAGTTCTTC. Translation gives CASSLATSGTGNEQFF.

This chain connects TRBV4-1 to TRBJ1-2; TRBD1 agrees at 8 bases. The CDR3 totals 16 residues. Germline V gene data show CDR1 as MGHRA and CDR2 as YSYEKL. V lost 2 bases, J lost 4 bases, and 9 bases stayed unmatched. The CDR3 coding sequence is TGCGCCAGCAGCCAACTTCCGGGACAGGCTATCTATGGCTACACCTTC. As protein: CASSQLPGQAIYGYTF.

The CDR3 protein is CASSHRGSWETQYF. CDR3 bases: TGTGCCAGCAGCCACAGGGGTTCGTGGGAGACCCAGTACTTC. This chain links TRBV13 with TRBJ2-5, with 7 bases matching TRBD1. Germline V CDR1 and CDR2: PRHDT, FYEKMQ (reference sequence). The CDR3 runs 14 residues. After removal of 5 bases from V and 5 bases from J, the junction contained 8 bases not matched to a gene.

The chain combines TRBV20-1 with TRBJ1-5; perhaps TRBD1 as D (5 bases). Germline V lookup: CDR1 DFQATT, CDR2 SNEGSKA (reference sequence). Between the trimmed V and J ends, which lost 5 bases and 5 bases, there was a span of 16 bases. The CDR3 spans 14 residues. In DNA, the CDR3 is TGCAGTGCTGAAACAGGCTTTAGGGATCAGCCCCAGCATTTT. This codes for CSAETGFRDQPQHF.

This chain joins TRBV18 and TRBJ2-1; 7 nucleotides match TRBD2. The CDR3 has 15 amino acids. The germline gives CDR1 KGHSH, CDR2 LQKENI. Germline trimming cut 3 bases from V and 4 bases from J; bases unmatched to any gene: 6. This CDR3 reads CASSPGGRSYNEQFF. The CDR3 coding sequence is TGTGCCAGCTCACCGGGCGGGAGATCTTACAATGAGCAGTTCTTC.